Each of the 11 T cell receptor beta chains below was sequenced from the same sample in a study of T cell responses to AZD1222 COVID-19 vaccine. Using immunoSEQ multiplex PCR, the repertoire was profiled, and TCRdb retains in-frame clones only, with some absent. The table includes about 150,000 clones, less than 95% detected once. The sample in question was peripheral blood, obtained on day 0 of AZD1222 vaccination. Every receptor here comes from an adult in good health.

The CDR3 DNA follows: TGTGCCAGCAGCCCCCAGGGCTCGGTTAGCAATCAGCCCCAGCATTTT. As protein: CASSPQGSVSNQPQHF. The chain joins TRBV7-9 to TRBJ1-5; possible D gene TRBD1, 5 bases. Germline CDR1 reads SEHNR; CDR2 reads FQNEAQ (reference sequence). CDR3 size: 16 residues. V was clipped by 5 bases and J by 0 bases, with 14 bases between them. The whole variable domain, remainder taken from reference TRBV7-9 and TRBJ1-5, is DTGVSQNPRHKITKRGQNVTFRCDPISEHNRLYWYRQTLGQGPEFLTYFQNEAQLEKSRLLSDRFSAERPKGSFSTLEIQRTEQGDSAMYLCASSPQGSVSNQPQHFGDGTRLSIL.

This clone was found once. V is TRBV3-1 (or the pseudogene TRBV3-2) and J is TRBJ1-2; 7 nucleotides agree with TRBD1. The CDR3 is 15 amino acids. Germline V gene data show CDR1 as LGHDT and CDR2 as YNNKEL (reference sequence). V shed 4 bases, J shed 2 bases, and the junction held 7 bases outside the gene matches. The CDR3 region has the DNA TGTGCCAGCAGCCTAGGTGGACAGGTCAACTATGGCTACACCTTC. Translation gives CASSLGGQVNYGYTF.

The chain couples TRBV11-2 to TRBJ1-3; D might be TRBD1 (5 bases). Germline loops: CDR1 SGHAT, CDR2 FQNNGV. This CDR3 contains 14 residues. V was clipped by 5 bases and J by 2 bases, with 10 bases between them. The chain's CDR3 is CASSLGGPGNTIYF. The CDR3 DNA follows: TGTGCCAGCAGCCTGGGGGGACCTGGAAACACCATATATTTT.

V is TRBV2 and J is TRBJ2-1, with 12 bases fitting TRBD2. Germline V gives CDR1 SNHLY, CDR2 FYNNEI. The CDR3 loop spans 15 amino acids. With V trimmed by 8 bases and J by 0 bases, 2 bases remained unmatched. The CDR3 is CASRTSGASYNEQFF. CDR3 nucleotide sequence: TGTGCCAGCCGGACTAGCGGGGCCTCCTACAATGAGCAGTTCTTC.

This clone appeared once. The gene calls are TRBV7-6 and TRBJ1-2; D unresolved. The ends were cut back, 5 bases at V and 1 base at J, with 8 bases in the middle. In germline, CDR1 is SGHVS, CDR2 FNYEAQ. The CDR3 extends over 13 amino acids. DNA for the CDR3: TGTGCCAGCAGCCCGGGCAGTAACTATGGCTACACCTTC. Its protein is CASSPGSNYGYTF.

V usage is TRBV5-1 and J usage is TRBJ2-3; maybe TRBD2 (6 bases). The germline CDR1 and CDR2 sequences are SGHRS and YFSETQ. The V end was cut by 3 bases, the J end by 6 bases, with 11 bases between. This CDR3 region has 13 residues. The CDR3 protein is CASSSPGEDTQYF. The CDR3 DNA reads as TGCGCCAGCAGCTCCCCGGGGGAGGATACGCAGTATTTT.

The rearrangement joins TRBV3-1 (or the pseudogene TRBV3-2) to TRBJ2-1; D could derive from TRBD1 or TRBD2 (5 bases each). The germline CDR1 and CDR2 sequences are LGHDT and YNNKEL (reference sequence). V lost 8 bases, J lost 4 bases, and 15 bases lay in between. This CDR3 has 14 amino acids. The CDR3: CASCSGTNYNEQFF. The CDR3 region has the DNA TGTGCCAGCTGCTCCGGGACCAATTACAATGAGCAGTTCTTC.

The chain links TRBV5-1 to TRBJ2-7; D is undetermined. This CDR3 is 15 amino acids long. V gave up 2 bases and J gave up 5 bases, with 17 bases separating them. CDR1 SGHRS and CDR2 YFSETQ come from the germline V gene. The CDR3 region is CASSFAPLRPDEQYF. In nucleotides, the CDR3 is TGCGCCAGCAGCTTCGCCCCCCTCAGACCGGACGAGCAGTACTTC.

V is TRBV5-4 and J is TRBJ1-1; D is unresolved. The V and J ends lost 0 bases and 1 base respectively, with 13 bases between them. Germline V lookup: CDR1 SGHNT, CDR2 YYREEE (reference sequence). This CDR3 is built from 16 residues. The CDR3 region has the DNA TGTGCCAGCAGCTTGGGACTCCCTCTTGAGAACACTGAAGCTTTCTTT. This translates into CASSLGLPLENTEAFF.

This chain connects TRBV6-1 to TRBJ1-1; perhaps TRBD1 as D (6 bases). The CDR3 sequence is 15 residues long. Germline values: CDR1 MNHNS, CDR2 SASEGT. V gave up 1 base and J gave up 2 bases, with 11 bases separating them. The CDR3 reads CASSEGGALNTEAFF. CDR3 coding DNA: TGTGCCAGCAGTGAAGGGGGGGCCCTAAACACTGAAGCTTTCTTT.

The gene calls are TRBV7-3 and TRBJ2-7; D gene unclear. Trimming shortened V by 1 base and J by 6 bases, and 10 bases separated the two germline ends. This CDR3 has 13 residues. The germline gives CDR1 SGHTA, CDR2 FQGTGA. The CDR3 sequence is CASSLRQTSEQYF. The DNA of the CDR3 is TGTGCCAGCAGCTTAAGACAAACTTCCGAGCAGTACTTC.